This note documents a single TCR beta chain sequence. The antigen is not known. This entry comes from a study of cytomegalovirus exposure and HLA in healthy donors. Study results and limitations: Overall, around 160 TCR beta chains were annotated as cytomegalovirus-associated.

Both 60 Vbeta primers and 13 Jbeta primers went into the PCR. TCRdb keeps only in-frame clones here, not all; method: immunoSEQ multiplex PCR. The sample yields about 110,000 clones, roughly 67% seen once. The CDR3 loop spans 17 amino acids. Trimming cost V 0 bases and J 0 bases, with 12 bases left between them. From germline, CDR1 is MGHRA and CDR2 YSYEKL. The receptor comes from a man between 35 and 55 years old in good health and CMV-seronegative. Sequencing used PBMCs. J is TRBJ1-5 and V is TRBV4-1; D might be TRBD1 (5 bases). DNA of the CDR3: TGCGCCAGCAGCCAAGAACAGGCGACTTATAGCAATCAGCCCCAGCATTTT. Protein sequence: CASSQEQATYSNQPQHF.